This paragraph covers one T cell receptor beta chain sequence. Its specificity is unknown. This sample stems from a study of shared clonotypes between healthy human individuals. Study-level findings and limits: Rarefaction analysis demonstrated incomplete sorted-subset sequencing notwithstanding large depth. Only blood samples were collected, and tissue repertoires likely differ.

Naive-designated CD8 cells lacked CD45RO, were positively enriched for CCR7, and omitted terminally differentiated effector memory CD45RA+ cells. Germline CDR1 and CDR2: LNHNV and YYDKDF (reference sequence). This CDR3 spans 17 amino acids. V was pared by 0 bases and J by 4 bases, with 16 bases between. Authors' methods: Filtering differed because ImmunoSEQ produced junction-only sequences that carried no quality scores. The protocol was immunoSEQ multiplex PCR, while the TCRdb copy is restricted to in-frame clones and leaves out a portion. V, J and clone size reflect that table, while D and trimming were determined from the DNA. The table records hundreds of thousands of clones, around 96% of them present only once.

The chain uses TRBV15 and TRBJ2-1, with a possible D match to TRBD1 (6 bases). The clonotype comes from a woman younger than 45 in good health. Sequenced input: naive CD8+ T cells sorted from blood. In nucleotides, the CDR3 is TGTGCCACCAGCAGAGAACAGGGCAGCGAACTTTACAATGAGCAGTTCTTC. It specifies CATSREQGSELYNEQFF.